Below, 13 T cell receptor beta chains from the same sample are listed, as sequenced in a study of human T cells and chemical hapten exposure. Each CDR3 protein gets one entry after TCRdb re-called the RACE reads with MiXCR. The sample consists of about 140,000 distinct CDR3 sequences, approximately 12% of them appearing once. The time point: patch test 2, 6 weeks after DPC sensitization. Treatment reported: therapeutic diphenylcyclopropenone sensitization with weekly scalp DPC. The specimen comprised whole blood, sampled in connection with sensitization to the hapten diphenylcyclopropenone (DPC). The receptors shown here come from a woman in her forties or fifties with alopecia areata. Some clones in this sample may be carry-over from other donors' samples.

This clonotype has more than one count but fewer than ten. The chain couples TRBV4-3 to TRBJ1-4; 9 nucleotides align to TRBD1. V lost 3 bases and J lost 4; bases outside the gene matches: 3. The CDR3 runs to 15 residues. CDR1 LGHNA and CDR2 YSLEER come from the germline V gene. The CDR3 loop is CASSQNRGLNEKLFF. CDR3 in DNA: TGCGCCAGCAGCCAGAACAGGGGGCTTAATGAAAAACTGTTTTTT.

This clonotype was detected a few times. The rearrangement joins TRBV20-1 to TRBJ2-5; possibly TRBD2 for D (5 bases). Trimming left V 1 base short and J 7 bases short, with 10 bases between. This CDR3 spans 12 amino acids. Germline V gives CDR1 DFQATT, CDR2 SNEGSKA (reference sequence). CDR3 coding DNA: TGCAGTGCTAGAGTGGCAGAGGGGACCCAGTACTTC. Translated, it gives CSARVAEGTQYF.

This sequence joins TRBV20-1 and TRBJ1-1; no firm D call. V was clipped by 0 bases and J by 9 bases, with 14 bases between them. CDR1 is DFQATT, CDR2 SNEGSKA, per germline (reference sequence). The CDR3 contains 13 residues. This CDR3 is CSARDLAGLQAFF. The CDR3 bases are TGCAGTGCTAGAGATTTGGCAGGACTTCAAGCTTTCTTT.

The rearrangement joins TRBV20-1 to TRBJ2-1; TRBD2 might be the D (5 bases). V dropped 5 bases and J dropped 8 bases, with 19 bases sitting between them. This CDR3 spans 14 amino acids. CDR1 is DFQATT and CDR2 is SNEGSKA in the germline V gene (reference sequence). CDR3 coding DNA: TGCAGTGCTGGGGAAGGGCTAGCAGGTCATGAGCAGTTCTTC. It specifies CSAGEGLAGHEQFF.

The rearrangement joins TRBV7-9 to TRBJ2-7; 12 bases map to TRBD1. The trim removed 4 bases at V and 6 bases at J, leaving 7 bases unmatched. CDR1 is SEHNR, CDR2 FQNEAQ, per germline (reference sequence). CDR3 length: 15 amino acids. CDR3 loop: CASSYPGQGASEQYF. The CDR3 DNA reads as TGTGCCAGCAGCTACCCGGGACAGGGGGCATCCGAGCAGTACTTC.

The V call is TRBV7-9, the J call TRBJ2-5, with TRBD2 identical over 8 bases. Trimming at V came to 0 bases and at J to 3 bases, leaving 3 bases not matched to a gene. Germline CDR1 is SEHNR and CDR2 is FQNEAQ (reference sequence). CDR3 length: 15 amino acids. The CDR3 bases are TGTGCCAGCAGCTTAGCGGCGGGAGGCAAAGAGACCCAGTACTTC. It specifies CASSLAAGGKETQYF.

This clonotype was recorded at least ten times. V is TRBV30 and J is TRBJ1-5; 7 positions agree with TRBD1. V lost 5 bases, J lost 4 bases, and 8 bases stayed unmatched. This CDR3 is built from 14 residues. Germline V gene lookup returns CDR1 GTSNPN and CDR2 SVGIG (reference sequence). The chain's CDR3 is CAWQHGTVNQPQHF. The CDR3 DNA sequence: TGTGCCTGGCAACATGGGACAGTGAATCAGCCCCAGCATTTT.

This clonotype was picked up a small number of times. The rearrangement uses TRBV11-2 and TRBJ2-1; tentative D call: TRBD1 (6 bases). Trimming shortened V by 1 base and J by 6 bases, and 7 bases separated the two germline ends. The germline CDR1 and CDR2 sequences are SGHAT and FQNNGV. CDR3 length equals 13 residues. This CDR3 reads CASSLAQGNEQFF. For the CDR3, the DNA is TGTGCCAGCAGCTTAGCACAGGGCAATGAGCAGTTCTTC.

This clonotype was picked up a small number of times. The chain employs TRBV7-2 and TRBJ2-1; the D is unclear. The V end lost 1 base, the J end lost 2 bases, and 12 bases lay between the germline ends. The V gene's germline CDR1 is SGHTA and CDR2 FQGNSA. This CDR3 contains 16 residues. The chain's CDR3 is CASSLDDPRPYNEQFF. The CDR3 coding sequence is TGTGCCAGCAGCTTAGACGACCCGCGGCCCTACAATGAGCAGTTCTTC.

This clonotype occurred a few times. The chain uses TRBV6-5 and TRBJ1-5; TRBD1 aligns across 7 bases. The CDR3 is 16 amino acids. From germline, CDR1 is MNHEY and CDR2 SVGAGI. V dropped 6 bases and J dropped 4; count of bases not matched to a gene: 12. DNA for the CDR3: TGTGCCAGCAGCCGACAGGGTTCGTCGAGTAATCAGCCCCAGCATTTT. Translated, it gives CASSRQGSSSNQPQHF.

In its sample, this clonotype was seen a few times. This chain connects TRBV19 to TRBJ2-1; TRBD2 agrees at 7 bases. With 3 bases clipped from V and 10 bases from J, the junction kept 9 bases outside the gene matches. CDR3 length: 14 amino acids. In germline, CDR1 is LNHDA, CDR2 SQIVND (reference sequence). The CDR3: CASSMGASGVEQFF. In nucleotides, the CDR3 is TGTGCCAGTAGTATGGGCGCTAGCGGCGTGGAGCAGTTCTTC.

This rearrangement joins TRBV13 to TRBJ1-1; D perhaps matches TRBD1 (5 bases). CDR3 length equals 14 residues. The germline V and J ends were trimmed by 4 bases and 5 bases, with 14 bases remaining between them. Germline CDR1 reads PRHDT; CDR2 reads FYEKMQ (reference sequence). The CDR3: CASSSGPRRTEAFF. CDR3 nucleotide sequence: TGTGCCAGCAGCTCGGGGCCTCGGAGGACTGAAGCTTTCTTT.

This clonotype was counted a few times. CDR3 loop: CASSGRGLGEKLFF. The CDR3, as DNA: TGCGCCAGCAGCGGCAGGGGGCTCGGTGAAAAACTGTTTTTT. The chain joins TRBV5-1 to TRBJ1-4; 8 positions agree with TRBD1. CDR3 length: 14 amino acids. The V gene end was trimmed by 4 bases and the J gene end by 7 bases; junction bases not matched to a gene: 6. CDR1 and CDR2 from the germline V gene are SGHRS and YFSETQ.